This T cell receptor beta chain derives from a study of human T cells and chemical hapten exposure. At the level of the study: Mostly female, the patients presented with alopecia areata, totalis or universalis. Variability of per-sample TCR yields stemmed mainly from small differences in pooled library volume.

MiXCR, run by TCRdb on the RACE reads, gives a single entry per CDR3 protein. The data show fewer than 80,000 distinct CDR3 sequences, about 10% seen once. Time point noted: patch test 3, about 24 weeks after DPC sensitization. The treatment denotes: therapeutic diphenylcyclopropenone sensitization with weekly scalp DPC. The receptor's source is a woman in her 30s with alopecia areata. Some clones in this sample may be carry-over from other donors' samples. The source material was whole blood, sampled in connection with sensitization to the hapten diphenylcyclopropenone (DPC).

CDR3 in amino acids: CASRGRNSGNTIYF. Here the CDR3 DNA reads TGTGCCAGCAGGGGACGGAACTCTGGAAACACCATATATTTT. The chain uses TRBV2 and TRBJ1-3; weak D call: TRBD1 (5 bases). V was cut by 6 bases and J by 0 bases, with 9 bases left in between. This CDR3 region has 14 residues. Germline V gene lookup returns CDR1 SNHLY and CDR2 FYNNEI.